This T cell receptor (beta chain) emerged from a study of blood T cell repertoires in COVID-19. On the study more broadly: The study drew acute and convalescent COVID-19 samples from the United States, Italy and Spain. T cells, B-cell-depleted T cells, or PBMCs provided the cDNA or gDNA that served as material.

Authors' processing steps: Cell counts per sample came from amplifying reference gene primers. Here immunoSEQ multiplex PCR was the method, and the copy in TCRdb shows in-frame clones only, minus some. V and J calls and clone size are copied from that table; D and trimming were computed from the DNA. The table shows tens of thousands of clones, with roughly nine tenths occurring only once. CDR1 and CDR2 from the germline V gene are SGHDT and YYEEEE. V was trimmed by 2 bases and J by 6 bases, leaving 18 bases between them. CDR3 size: 16 residues. The sequence was obtained from a man older than 75 in a cohort sampled during active COVID-19. The genes are TRBV5-6 and TRBJ1-3; maybe TRBD1 (6 bases). Sequenced input: peripheral blood. The CDR3 spells CASSLVGQGGENTIYF. The CDR3 region has the DNA TGTGCCAGCAGCTTAGTTGGACAAGGGGGAGAAAACACCATATATTTT.